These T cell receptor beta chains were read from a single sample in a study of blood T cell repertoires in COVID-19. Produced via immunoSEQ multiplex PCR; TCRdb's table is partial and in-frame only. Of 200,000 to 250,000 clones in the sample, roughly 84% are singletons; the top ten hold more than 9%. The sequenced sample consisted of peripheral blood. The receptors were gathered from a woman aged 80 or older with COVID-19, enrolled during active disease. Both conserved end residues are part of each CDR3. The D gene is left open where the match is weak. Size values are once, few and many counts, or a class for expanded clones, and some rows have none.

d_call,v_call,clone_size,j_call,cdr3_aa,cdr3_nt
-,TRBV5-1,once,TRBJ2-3,CASSLAHVTDTQYF,TGCGCCAGCAGCTTGGCACATGTCACAGATACGCAGTATTTT
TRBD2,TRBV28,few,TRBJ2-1,CASRGLAGAGEQFF,TGTGCCAGCAGGGGGCTAGCGGGGGCGGGTGAGCAGTTCTTC
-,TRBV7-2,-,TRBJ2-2,CASSLASYTGELFF,TGTGCCAGCAGCTTAGCTAGTTACACCGGGGAGCTGTTTTTT
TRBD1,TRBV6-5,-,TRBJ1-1,CASSRQGSTEAFF,TGTGCCAGCAGTCGACAGGGATCCACTGAAGCTTTCTTT
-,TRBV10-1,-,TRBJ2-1,CASSDESQGEVAYNEQFF,TGCGCCAGCAGTGACGAAAGTCAGGGGGAGGTCGCCTACAATGAGCAGTTCTTC
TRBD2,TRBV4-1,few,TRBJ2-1,CASSQDRSTSGGDNEQFF,TGCGCCAGCAGCCAAGACCGATCAACTAGCGGGGGGGACAATGAGCAGTTCTTC
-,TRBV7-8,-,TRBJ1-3,CASSLYGQNSGNTIYF,TGTGCCAGCAGCCTATATGGACAGAACTCTGGAAACACCATATATTTT
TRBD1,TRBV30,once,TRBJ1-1,CAWSGQANTEAFF,TGTGCCTGGTCGGGACAGGCGAACACTGAAGCTTTCTTT
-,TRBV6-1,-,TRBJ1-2,CASSESVDSRYGYTF,TGTGCCAGCAGTGAATCGGTCGACAGTCGCTATGGCTACACCTTC
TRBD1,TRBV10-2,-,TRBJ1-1,CASSADRVNTEAFF,TGCGCCAGCAGTGCGGACAGGGTAAACACTGAAGCTTTCTTT
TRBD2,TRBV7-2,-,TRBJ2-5,CASSLLHLAGEETQYF,TGTGCCAGCAGTCTATTACATCTAGCGGGGGAAGAGACCCAGTACTTC
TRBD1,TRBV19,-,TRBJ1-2,CASSIKPGQGFGYTF,TGTGCCAGTAGTATTAAGCCGGGACAGGGGTTCGGCTACACCTTC
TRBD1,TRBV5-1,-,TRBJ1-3,CASSLGQGVWSDTIYF,TGCGCCAGCAGCCTTGGACAGGGGGTTTGGTCGGACACCATATATTTT
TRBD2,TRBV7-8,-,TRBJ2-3,CASSFGLAGGADTQYF,TGTGCCAGCAGCTTCGGACTAGCGGGGGGGGCAGATACGCAGTATTTT
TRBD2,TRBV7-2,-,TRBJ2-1,CASSSSGGLNYNEQFF,TGTGCCAGCAGCTCTAGCGGGGGCCTTAACTACAATGAGCAGTTCTTC
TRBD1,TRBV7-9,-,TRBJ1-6,CASSSGGQVNSPLHF,TGTGCCAGCAGCTCGGGGGGACAGGTTAATTCACCCCTCCACTTT
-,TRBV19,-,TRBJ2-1,CASSPGTPYNEQFF,TGTGCCAGTAGTCCAGGGACACCCTACAATGAGCAGTTCTTC
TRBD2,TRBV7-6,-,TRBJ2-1,CASSSGGGSSYNEQFF,TGTGCCAGCAGCTCTGGCGGGGGGTCCTCCTACAATGAGCAGTTCTTC
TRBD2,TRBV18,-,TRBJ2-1,CASSPSWGGSSNEQFF,TGTGCCAGCTCCCCTAGCTGGGGGGGATCGAGCAATGAGCAGTTCTTC
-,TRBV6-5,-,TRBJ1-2,CASTGVGYGYTF,TGTGCCAGCACAGGGGTCGGCTATGGCTACACCTTC
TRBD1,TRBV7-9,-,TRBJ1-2,CASSLNPTGLNTGYTF,TGTGCCAGCAGCTTAAATCCGACAGGGTTGAATACAGGCTACACCTTC
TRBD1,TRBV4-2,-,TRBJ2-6,CASSQEGPGGAGGANVLTF,TGTGCCAGCAGCCAAGAGGGGCCAGGGGGCGCAGGTGGGGCCAACGTCCTGACTTTC
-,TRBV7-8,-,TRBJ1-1,CASSLRGLVNTEAFF,TGTGCCAGCAGCTTACGAGGGCTCGTGAACACTGAAGCTTTCTTT
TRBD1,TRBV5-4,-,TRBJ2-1,CASSLGTANNEQFF,TGTGCCAGCAGTTTGGGGACAGCTAACAATGAGCAGTTCTTC
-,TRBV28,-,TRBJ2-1,CASSKRSGGSYNEQFF,TGTGCCAGCAGCAAACGCAGCGGTGGCTCCTACAATGAGCAGTTCTTC
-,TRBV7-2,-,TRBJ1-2,CASSPTRQRIYGYTF,TGTGCCAGCAGCCCAACTCGACAGAGGATATATGGCTACACCTTC
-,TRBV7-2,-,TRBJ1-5,CASREAGPGNQPQHF,TGTGCCAGCAGGGAAGCAGGGCCGGGCAATCAGCCCCAGCATTTT
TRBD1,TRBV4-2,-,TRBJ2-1,CASSQGQGRNEQFF,TGTGCCAGCAGCCAGGGACAGGGCAGGAATGAGCAGTTCTTC
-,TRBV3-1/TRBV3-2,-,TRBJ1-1,CASSQATGSEAFF,TGTGCCAGCAGCCAAGCCACAGGGTCTGAAGCTTTCTTT
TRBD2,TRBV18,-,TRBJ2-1,CASSPPARGDNEQFF,TGTGCCAGCTCACCCCCCGCCCGGGGGGACAATGAGCAGTTCTTC
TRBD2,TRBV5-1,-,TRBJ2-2,CASSSRTSGGRGTGELFF,TGCGCCAGCAGCTCCAGGACTAGCGGGGGTAGGGGAACCGGGGAGCTGTTTTTT
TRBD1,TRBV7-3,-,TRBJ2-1,CASSPTGGNEQFF,TGTGCCAGCAGCCCGACAGGGGGCAATGAGCAGTTCTTC
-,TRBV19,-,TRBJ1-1,CASSTAGYTEAFF,TGTGCCAGTAGTACAGCGGGGTACACTGAAGCTTTCTTT
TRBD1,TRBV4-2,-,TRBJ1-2,CASSGQGQGYGYTF,TGTGCCAGCAGCGGACAGGGACAGGGCTATGGCTACACCTTC
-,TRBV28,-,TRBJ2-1,CASSSSRVLYNEQFF,TGTGCCAGCAGTTCATCCAGGGTCCTTTACAATGAGCAGTTCTTC
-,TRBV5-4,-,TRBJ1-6,CASSLREENSPLHF,TGTGCCAGCAGCTTGAGGGAGGAAAATTCACCCCTCCACTTT
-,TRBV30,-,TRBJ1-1,CAWTDSYTEAFF,TGTGCCTGGACGGACAGTTACACTGAAGCTTTCTTT
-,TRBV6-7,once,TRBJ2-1,CASSYSNGDEQFF,TGTGCCAGCAGTTACTCGAACGGGGATGAGCAGTTCTTC
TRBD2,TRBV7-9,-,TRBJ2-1,CASRKTSGAVYNEQFF,TGTGCCAGCAGGAAGACTAGCGGGGCTGTCTACAATGAGCAGTTCTTC
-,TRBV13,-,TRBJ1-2,CASSSWGGADYGYTF,TGTGCCAGCAGCAGTTGGGGGGGCGCTGACTATGGCTACACCTTC
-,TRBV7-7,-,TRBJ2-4,CASSPPGAKNIQYF,TGTGCTAGCAGCCCTCCCGGAGCCAAAAACATTCAGTACTTC
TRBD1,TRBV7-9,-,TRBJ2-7,CASSFGQVYEQYF,TGTGCCAGCAGCTTTGGACAGGTCTACGAGCAGTACTTC
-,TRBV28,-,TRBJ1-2,CATIFPLRGASPYGYTF,TGTGCCACCATATTCCCGCTCAGGGGCGCATCTCCCTATGGCTACACCTTC
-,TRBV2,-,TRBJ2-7,CASSEQTGSYEQYF,TGTGCCAGCAGTGAACAGACAGGCTCCTACGAGCAGTACTTC
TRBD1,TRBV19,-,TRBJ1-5,CASSIDGDSRRGPQHF,TGTGCCAGTAGTATAGACGGGGACAGCCGTCGCGGGCCCCAGCATTTT
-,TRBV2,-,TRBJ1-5,CASSLQSLGNQPQHF,TGTGCCAGCAGTTTACAGAGTTTGGGCAATCAGCCCCAGCATTTT
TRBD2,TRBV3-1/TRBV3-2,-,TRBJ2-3,CASSQVQGAGGRDTQYF,TGTGCCAGCAGCCAAGTTCAGGGAGCGGGGGGGAGGGATACGCAGTATTTT
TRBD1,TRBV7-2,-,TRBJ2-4,CASSLGGQTIGMAKNIQYF,TGTGCCAGCAGCTTAGGGGGACAGACTATTGGTATGGCCAAAAACATTCAGTACTTC
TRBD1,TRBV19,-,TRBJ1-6,CASSSAGGNSPLHF,TGTGCCAGTAGTAGTGCAGGGGGTAATTCACCCCTCCACTTT
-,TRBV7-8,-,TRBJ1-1,CASSLARGRNTEAFF,TGTGCCAGCAGCTTAGCGCGGGGGCGGAACACTGAAGCTTTCTTT
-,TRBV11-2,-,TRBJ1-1,CASSLERGEAFF,TGTGCCAGCAGCTTAGAAAGGGGTGAAGCTTTCTTT
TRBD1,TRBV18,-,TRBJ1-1,CASSGGQLNTEAFF,TGTGCCAGCTCAGGGGGACAGCTGAACACTGAAGCTTTCTTT
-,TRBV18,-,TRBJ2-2,CASSPQTGELFF,TGTGCCAGCTCACCCCAGACCGGGGAGCTGTTTTTT
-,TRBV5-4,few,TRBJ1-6,CASSPQEGANSPLHF,TGTGCCAGCAGCCCCCAGGAGGGAGCGAATTCACCCCTCCACTTT
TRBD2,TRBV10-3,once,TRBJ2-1,CAISGLAGYEQFF,TGTGCCATCAGTGGGCTAGCGGGCTATGAGCAGTTCTTC
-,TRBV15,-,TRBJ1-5,CATSKQVSNQPQHF,TGTGCCACCAGCAAACAGGTTAGCAATCAGCCCCAGCATTTT
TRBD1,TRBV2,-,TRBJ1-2,CASRGTGDYGYTF,TGTGCCAGCAGGGGGACAGGGGACTATGGCTACACCTTC
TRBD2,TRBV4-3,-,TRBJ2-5,CASSQDYRSGIETQYF,TGCGCCAGCAGCCAAGATTATCGGAGCGGGATAGAGACCCAGTACTTC
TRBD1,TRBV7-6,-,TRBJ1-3,CASSLKGQTSSGNTIYF,TGTGCCAGCAGCTTAAAGGGACAGACGAGCTCTGGAAACACCATATATTTT